This T cell receptor beta chain was captured in a study of blood T cell repertoires in COVID-19. V dropped 0 bases and J dropped 2 bases, with 7 bases sitting between them. CDR1 and CDR2 from the germline V gene are MRHNA and SNTAGT. The CDR3 loop spans 14 amino acids. Assay used: immunoSEQ multiplex PCR; TCRdb lists only in-frame clones, some missing. This sample has 70,000 to 85,000 clones, with more than 70% found just once. This chain uses TRBV6-4 with TRBJ1-2; possible D gene TRBD1, 5 bases. The TCR comes from a woman of 80 years or more in a cohort sampled during active or convalescent COVID-19. Sequencing used peripheral blood. The CDR3 DNA reads as TGTGCCAGCAGTGACTCGGCAGGGAACTATGGCTACACCTTC. It yields the protein CASSDSAGNYGYTF.